The clone carrying this TCR beta chain has a handful of counts. Its specificity is not known. This sample is drawn from a study of beta chain features in type 1 diabetes. The CDR3 is made up of 12 amino acids. The germline V gene has CDR1 SGHTA and CDR2 FQGNSA. V was trimmed by 5 bases and J by 0 bases, leaving 4 bases between them. Study-wide findings and caveats: Across all four CD4+ subsets, people with type 1 diabetes showed modestly shorter TCRB CDR3s. Insertion counts at VDJ junctions were lower in type 1 diabetes patients, who also showed more deletions there.

Stem cell-like memory, regulatory, central memory and naive CD4+ cells were sorted via CD45RO/CCR7/CD25/CD127/CD95/CD27. Expressed TCRB transcripts were sequenced because the isolated RNA had all been reverse transcribed beforehand. The data were produced by immunoSEQ multiplex PCR, yet TCRdb's version contains in-frame clones alone and is incomplete. The table shows 250,000 or so clones, with 20% occurring only once. The chain has TRBV7-2 and TRBJ1-2; D remains ambiguous. The sample taken for sequencing was naive CD4+ T cells from blood. The TCR was taken from a woman in her thirties or forties with type 1 diabetes. DNA for the CDR3: TGTGCCAGCAGCCTCCCTAACTATGGCTACACCTTC. It yields the protein CASSLPNYGYTF.